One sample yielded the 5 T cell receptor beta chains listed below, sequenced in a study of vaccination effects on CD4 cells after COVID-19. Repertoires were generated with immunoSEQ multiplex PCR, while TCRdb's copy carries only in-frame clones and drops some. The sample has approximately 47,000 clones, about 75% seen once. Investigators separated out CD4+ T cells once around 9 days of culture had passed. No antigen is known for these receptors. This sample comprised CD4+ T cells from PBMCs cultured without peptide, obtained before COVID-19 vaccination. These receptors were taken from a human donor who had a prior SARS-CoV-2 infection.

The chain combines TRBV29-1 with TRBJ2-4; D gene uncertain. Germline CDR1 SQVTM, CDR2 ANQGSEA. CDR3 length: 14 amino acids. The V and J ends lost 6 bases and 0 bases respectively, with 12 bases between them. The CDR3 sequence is CSVSHRIAKNIQYF. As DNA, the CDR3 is TGCAGCGTCTCGCATAGAATAGCCAAAAACATTCAGTACTTC.

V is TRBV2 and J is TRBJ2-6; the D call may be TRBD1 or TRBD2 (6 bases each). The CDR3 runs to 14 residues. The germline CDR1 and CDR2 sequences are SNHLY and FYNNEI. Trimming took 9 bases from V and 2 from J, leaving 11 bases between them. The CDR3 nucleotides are TGTGCCAGGGAGGGGGTGACTGGGGCCAACGTCCTGACTTTC. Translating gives CAREGVTGANVLTF.

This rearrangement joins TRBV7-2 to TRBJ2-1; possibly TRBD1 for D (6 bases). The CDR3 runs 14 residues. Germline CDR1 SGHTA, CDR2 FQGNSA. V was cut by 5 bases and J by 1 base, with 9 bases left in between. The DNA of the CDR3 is TGTGCCAGCAGCCAGGGGTCTTCCTACAATGAGCAGTTCTTC. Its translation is CASSQGSSYNEQFF.

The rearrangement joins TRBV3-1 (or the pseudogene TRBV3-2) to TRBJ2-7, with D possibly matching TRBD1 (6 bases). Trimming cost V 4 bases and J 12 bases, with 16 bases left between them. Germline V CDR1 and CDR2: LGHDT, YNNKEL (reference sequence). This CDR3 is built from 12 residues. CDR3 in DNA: TGTGCCAGCAGCCTAGGGACATATCCACTGTACTTC. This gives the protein CASSLGTYPLYF.

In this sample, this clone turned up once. The CDR3 coding sequence is TGTGCCAGCAGGGCCGGGACAGTCAACCAGCCCCAGCATTTT. This codes for CASRAGTVNQPQHF. The V gene is TRBV2, the J gene TRBJ1-5; 7 bases line up with TRBD1. With 6 bases clipped from V and 7 bases from J, the junction kept 9 bases outside the gene matches. The CDR3 consists of 14 residues. The V gene's germline CDR1 is SNHLY and CDR2 FYNNEI.